The subject of this entry is one T cell receptor beta chain. With no count recorded, this clonotype is classed as medium-sized (0.01 to 0.1%) from frequency. Its antigen is unknown. The data stem from a study of T cell clusters in autoimmune cytopenias (dated by TCRdb to between 2018 and 2021). Background for the entire study: Among healthy donor controls, the mean age was 56 years, the median age was roughly 60 years, and 22 of 43 were female. Per sample, TRB sequencing gave a median depth of about 49,000 reads and a median of approximately 2,500 distinct TRB clonotypes. TRB and IGH repertoires from peripheral blood were sequenced in autoimmune cytopenia patients at active disease and during treatment follow-up, with healthy, CLL and autoimmune hepatitis controls included alongside. The study was designed to test whether a disease-specific immune repertoire signature usable as a blood-based biomarker is carried by autoimmune cytopenia patients. For primary cytopenia, 25 age-matched healthy donors were used as controls, and for secondary cytopenia, some 15 age-matched CLL patients were used as controls. The comparison group for autoimmune hepatitis repertoires was over 20 healthy donors matched for age and sex. Study-wide findings and limitations: Approximately 3-fold more exclusive TRB clusters were observed in healthy donors than in active autoimmune hepatitis patients, consistent with an autoimmunity-wide signature. The GLIPH analysis suggested a lack of physiological T cell clusters in primary autoimmune cytopenia patients, since around 56 clusters were exclusive to healthy donors whereas more than 15 were exclusive to patients. Shifts in the TRB repertoire, including less even repertoires in secondary cytopenia and CLL, were mostly a reflection of lymphoma bias and not of autoimmunity. The T cell clusters were defined only in silico, and the functional role of the clusters still needed to be validated experimentally. In the comparison of secondary cytopenia with CLL, the cluster-lack signature was not observed, apparently because the dominant lymphoma-associated repertoire masked the signature.

For each sample, TRB amplification used around 260 ng of peripheral blood genomic DNA, equal to some 35,000 genome equivalents. The germline V gene (reference sequence) specifies LNHDA as CDR1 and SQIVND as CDR2. The CDR3 measures 14 amino acids from cysteine to phenylalanine. Nucleotide data are not available. TRB rearrangements were amplified by multiplex PCR following a touch-down protocol, with the TRB-A and TRB-B primer pools mixed in one tube. Illumina adapters and sample indices were added to the amplicons through two consecutive PCR reactions using Phusion HS II polymerase. The amplicons were gel-purified using the NucleoSpin Gel and PCR Clean-up kit, after which quantification was performed by Qubit and quality was checked on an Agilent 2100 Bioanalyzer. Sequencing of the libraries was done on an Illumina MiSeq with paired-end, single-indexed, 600-cycle runs. Per the authors' processing: TRB reads were aligned and assembled with MiXCR version 2.1.12 using the default MiXCR reference library. A clone was defined by each unique CDR3 nucleotide sequence, and the analysis included only productive sequences supported by at least two reads. Repertoire diversity was assessed by alpha-parameterized diversity profiles (alpha 0 to 5), including Shannon (alpha 1) and Simpson (alpha 2) indices, computed with an R script. Combinatorial TRB VJ usage was calculated with the tcR package and was compared between cohorts by principal component analysis performed with ade4. GLIPH was used to cluster TCRbeta CDR3s in pairs of cohorts matched for age and read depth, and a Wilcoxon test was used to compare cluster frequencies. Following reprocessing of the reads by TCRdb, the data hold one row per CDR3 protein sequence and no DNA is available. The V and J calls here are based on TCRdb, not the publication. The sample's own table lists about 5,000 distinct CDR3 sequences. The ten top clones hold 25% to 30% of the sample.

This sample also belongs to another study, concerning T cell repertoires in aging, cancer and after chemotherapy. The second investigation adds: The donors fell into six age groups ranging from 30 or younger to 70 or older, and each group had at least three individuals. Healthy donor control TCR repertoires were recorded over several months to years and showed clear clonal overlap across re-sampling. In total, the full dataset held millions of TCR reads. Untreated patients with hematological or solid cancers showed significantly lower blood TCR diversity and higher clonality than age-matched healthy donors. In healthy donors, the drop in TCR diversity with age came mainly from a loss of richness, whereas in cancer patients a loss of evenness also played a part. Median generation probability increased over the chemotherapy interval in both cancer cohorts, suggesting repertoire reconstitution through rebound thymic output. According to the authors, the repertoire data do not permit conclusions about immunological memory after chemotherapy. The study profiled peripheral blood TCR beta repertoires from healthy donors and cancer patients to examine immunoaging and T cell reconstitution after chemotherapy. Alongside some 98 healthy donors serving as a reference group, the cohort included 200 to 250 cancer patients, of whom some 91 had hematological cancers and 124 had solid cancers. MiXCR versions 2.12 and 3.0.5 were used to process the TRB sequences. The repertoire metrics were Shannon diversity, evenness, clonality (calculated as one minus evenness), and diversity profiles parameterized by alpha from 0 to 5. The IGoR algorithm was used to calculate generation probabilities for clones in the paired samples taken before and after chemotherapy.

The chain employs TRBV19 and TRBJ2-7; TCRdb reports TRBD1, a call that lacks DNA to check it against. The sequencing input was peripheral blood. This TCR was recovered from a human donor in good health. This receptor has the CDR3 CASSPQTGSGEQYF. Where the CDR3 stops, the reference TRBV19 and TRBJ2-7 genes take over; the full variable domain is DGGITQSPKYLFRKEGQNVTLSCEQNLNHDAMYWYRQDPGQGLRLIYYSQIVNDFQKGDIAEGYSVSREKKESFPLTVTSAQKNPTAFYLCASSPQTGSGEQYFGPGTRLTVT.